The 20 T cell receptor beta chains presented below share a single source sample, sequenced in a study of OX40 agonist ivuxolimab in advanced cancers. The repertoire was sequenced with immunoSEQ multiplex PCR; TCRdb's copy has only in-frame clones and lacks some. The table shows some 83,000 clones, with around nine tenths occurring only once. The specimen comprised CD4+ or CD8+ T cells sorted from blood, sampled in a trial of the OX40 agonist ivuxolimab. The source of these receptors is an adult with an advanced solid tumor such as melanoma, head and neck, liver or kidney cancer.

The V call is TRBV7-9, the J call TRBJ1-2; TRBD1 might be the D (5 bases). Looked up from germline, CDR1 is SEHNR and CDR2 is FQNEAQ (reference sequence). V gave up 4 bases and J gave up 8 bases, with 17 bases separating them. The CDR3 loop spans 14 amino acids. CDR3 loop: CASSSTGLTLGYTF. The CDR3 DNA reads as TGTGCCAGCAGCTCGACGGGGCTAACCCTGGGCTACACCTTC. Drawing the rest from reference TRBV7-9 and TRBJ1-2, the complete variable domain is DTGVSQNPRHKITKRGQNVTFRCDPISEHNRLYWYRQTLGQGPEFLTYFQNEAQLEKSRLLSDRFSAERPKGSFSTLEIQRTEQGDSAMYLCASSSTGLTLGYTFGSGTRLTVV.

V usage is TRBV28 and J usage is TRBJ1-5; 11 bases agree with TRBD1. The CDR3 runs 14 residues. Germline trimming cut 5 bases from V and 6 bases from J; bases unmatched to any gene: 3. Germline CDR1 and CDR2: MDHEN and SYDVKM. The CDR3 coding sequence is TGTGCCAGCAGTGCAGGGACAGGGGGTCAGCCCCAGCATTTT. Translating it yields CASSAGTGGQPQHF.

This rearrangement joins TRBV15 to TRBJ1-2; 8 nucleotides align to TRBD1. The germline CDR1 and CDR2 sequences are LNHNV and YYDKDF (reference sequence). The CDR3 totals 16 residues. Trimming took 3 bases from V and 0 from J; bases not matched to a gene: 6. In DNA, the CDR3 is TGTGCCACCAGCAGTGGAGGGACAGGAGCTAACTATGGCTACACCTTC. It yields the protein CATSSGGTGANYGYTF.

This rearrangement joins TRBV5-1 to TRBJ2-7; D unclear. This CDR3 has 12 residues. Germline CDR1 is SGHRS and CDR2 is YFSETQ. Trimming removed 4 bases from V and 2 bases from J, with 7 bases in between. CDR3 amino acids: CASSVGAYEQYF. The DNA for the CDR3 is TGCGCCAGCAGCGTCGGCGCCTACGAGCAGTACTTC.

This chain joins TRBV15 and TRBJ2-3; D might be TRBD1 (5 bases). V was shortened by 4 bases and J by 0 bases, with 14 bases between the two germline ends. The CDR3 is 16 residues long. Germline V gene lookup returns CDR1 LNHNV and CDR2 YYDKDF (reference sequence). This CDR3 reads CATSIGQHTSTDTQYF. The CDR3 coding sequence is TGTGCCACCAGCATTGGACAACATACTAGCACAGATACGCAGTATTTT.

The rearrangement joins TRBV5-6 to TRBJ1-2; TRBD1 matches at 9 bases. With V trimmed by 4 bases and J by 3 bases, 10 bases remained unmatched. Germline CDR1 is SGHDT and CDR2 is YYEEEE. The CDR3 spans 16 residues. The CDR3 loop reads CASSNIPGQGYYGYTF. In DNA, the CDR3 is TGTGCCAGCAGCAACATCCCGGGACAGGGATACTATGGCTACACCTTC.

The chain is built from TRBV7-2 and TRBJ1-5; D not certain. Trimming pared 5 bases from V and 5 bases from J, leaving 10 bases between. CDR3 length equals 13 residues. Germline CDR1 reads SGHTA; CDR2 reads FQGNSA. Written as DNA, the CDR3 is TGTGCCAGCAGCCCCCACGGGGATCAGCCCCAGCATTTT. Residues: CASSPHGDQPQHF.

The CDR3, as DNA: TGTGCCAGCAGCCCCACTCCGTTCCAGAATCAGCCCCAGCATTTT. Protein product: CASSPTPFQNQPQHF. The J gene is TRBJ1-5, the V gene TRBV5-5, with D unresolved. V lost 4 bases to trimming and J lost 4 bases, with 15 bases between them. This CDR3 comprises 15 residues. Looked up from germline, CDR1 is SGHKS and CDR2 is YYEKEE (reference sequence). Filled out from reference TRBV5-5 and TRBJ1-5, the complete variable domain reads DAGVTQSPTHLIKTRGQQVTLRCSPISGHKSVSWYQQVLGQGPQFIFQYYEKEERGRGNFPDRFSARQFPNYSSELNVNALLLGDSALYLCASSPTPFQNQPQHFGDGTRLSIL.

This sequence joins TRBV6-6 and TRBJ1-2; D gene uncertain. Germline CDR1 MNHNY, CDR2 SVGAGI (reference sequence). The CDR3 sequence is 14 residues long. Trimming removed 0 bases from V and 7 bases from J, with 12 bases in between. In nucleotides, the CDR3 is TGTGCCAGCAGTTACTCCGTTAGGGAGGCTGGCTACACCTTC. Its protein product is CASSYSVREAGYTF.

This clone came up once. The chain is built from TRBV18 and TRBJ2-7; the D gene is possibly TRBD1 (6 bases). The CDR3 spans 14 residues. V was trimmed by 3 bases and J by 7 bases, leaving 16 bases between them. Looked up from germline, CDR1 is KGHSH and CDR2 is LQKENI. The CDR3 DNA sequence: TGTGCCAGCTCACCGGGGACACCTCGTTTGGAGCAGTACTTC. Translating gives CASSPGTPRLEQYF.

The gene calls are TRBV9 and TRBJ2-3; D call uncertain. The CDR3 covers 14 residues. Germline V gives CDR1 SGDLS, CDR2 YYNGEE. Deletions cut 4 bases from V and 2 bases from J, with 11 bases between. The CDR3 DNA reads TGTGCCAGCAGCCCAGCACGGGCCACAGATACGCAGTATTTT. This sequence encodes CASSPARATDTQYF.

This chain links TRBV14 with TRBJ2-1, with 10 bases identical to TRBD2. Trimming took 4 bases from V and 7 from J; bases not matched to a gene: 13. This CDR3 is built from 17 residues. Germline lookup yields CDR1 SGHDN and CDR2 FVKESK. The CDR3 DNA is TGTGCCAGCAGCCTCTTAGCGGGGGGCCGTTTTGGGAATGAGCAGTTCTTC. Translation gives CASSLLAGGRFGNEQFF.

The chain has TRBV7-8 and TRBJ2-3, with 11 nucleotides matching TRBD2. Per germline, CDR1 SGHVS and CDR2 FQNEAQ. This CDR3 is built from 14 residues. Trimming took 5 bases from V and 7 from J; bases not matched to a gene: 5. The CDR3 coding sequence is TGTGCCAGCAGCAACCGACTAGCGGGGAATACGCAGTATTTT. Translation: CASSNRLAGNTQYF.

The V and J genes are TRBV4-1 and TRBJ1-1, with D possibly being TRBD1 (5 bases). This CDR3 spans 16 amino acids. Germline lookup yields CDR1 MGHRA and CDR2 YSYEKL. The germline V and J ends were trimmed by 3 bases and 0 bases, with 14 bases remaining between them. The DNA of the CDR3 is TGCGCCAGCAGCCATCCCGGGGGTACCATGAACACTGAAGCTTTCTTT. This codes for CASSHPGGTMNTEAFF.

This clone was seen only a few times. The chain links TRBV9 to TRBJ2-2; D may match TRBD1 or TRBD2 (5 bases each). The CDR3 has 15 residues. Deletions cut 3 bases from V and 8 bases from J, with 17 bases between. Germline assignment: CDR1 SGDLS and CDR2 YYNGEE. As DNA, the CDR3 is TGTGCCAGCAGCGGAGGGGTTTCCATAAGGGGGGAGCTGTTTTTT. Residues: CASSGGVSIRGELFF. Complete variable domain (other parts from reference TRBV9 and TRBJ2-2): DSGVTQTPKHLITATGQRVTLRCSPRSGDLSVYWYQQSLDQGLQFLIQYYNGEERAKGNILERFSAQQFPDLHSELNLSSLELGDSALYFCASSGGVSIRGELFFGEGSRLTVL.

The chain employs TRBV28 and TRBJ1-1; no firm D call. Germline lookup yields CDR1 MDHEN and CDR2 SYDVKM. V was clipped by 8 bases and J by 8 bases, with 15 bases between them. CDR3 length: 12 residues. The CDR3 loop is CASSRTFREAFF. The CDR3 DNA reads TGTGCCAGCTCCCGGACCTTCCGGGAAGCTTTCTTT.

The chain couples TRBV19 to TRBJ2-3; a possible D gene is TRBD2 (5 bases). CDR1 LNHDA and CDR2 SQIVND come from the germline V gene (reference sequence). Between the trimmed V and J ends, which lost 3 bases and 5 bases, there was a span of 12 bases. The CDR3 runs 14 residues. CDR3 protein: CASSMDRGGDTQYF. The DNA of the CDR3 is TGTGCCAGTAGTATGGACCGGGGTGGAGATACGCAGTATTTT.

The chain employs TRBV10-1 and TRBJ2-3, with TRBD1 matching 9 bases. Trimming took 4 bases from V and 5 from J; bases not matched to a gene: 4. CDR3 length: 14 residues. Germline assignment: CDR1 WNHNN and CDR2 SYGVQD (reference sequence). The CDR3 DNA reads as TGCGCCAGCAGTGGGACAGGGGTGGTAGATACGCAGTATTTT. Translated, it gives CASSGTGVVDTQYF.

CDR3 protein: CAISELWSSGANVLTF. The DNA for the CDR3 is TGTGCCATCAGTGAGCTGTGGAGCTCTGGGGCCAACGTCCTGACTTTC. The rearrangement joins TRBV10-3 to TRBJ2-6; D uncertain. Germline V gene data show CDR1 as ENHRY and CDR2 as SYGVKD. The CDR3 covers 16 residues. V was pared by 2 bases and J by 0 bases, with 8 bases between.

The chain employs TRBV7-3 and TRBJ2-5; D is tentatively TRBD1 or TRBD2 (5 bases each). The CDR3 has 13 residues. Germline V gene data show CDR1 as SGHTA and CDR2 as FQGTGA. Trimming pared 6 bases from V and 2 bases from J, leaving 10 bases between. The CDR3 DNA follows: TGTGCCAGCAGTTGGGACGGGCAAGAGACCCAGTACTTC. Its protein is CASSWDGQETQYF.